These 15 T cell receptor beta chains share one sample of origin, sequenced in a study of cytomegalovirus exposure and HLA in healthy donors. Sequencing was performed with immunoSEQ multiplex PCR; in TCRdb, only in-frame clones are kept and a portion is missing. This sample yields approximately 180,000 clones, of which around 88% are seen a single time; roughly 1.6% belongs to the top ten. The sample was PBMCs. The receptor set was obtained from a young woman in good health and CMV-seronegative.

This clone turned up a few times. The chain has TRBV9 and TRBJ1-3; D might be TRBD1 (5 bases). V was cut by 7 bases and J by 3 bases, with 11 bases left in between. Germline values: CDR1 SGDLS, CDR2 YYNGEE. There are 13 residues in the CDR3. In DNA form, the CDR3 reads TGTGCCAGCGGGATAGGGGATGGAAACACCATATATTTT. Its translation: CASGIGDGNTIYF.

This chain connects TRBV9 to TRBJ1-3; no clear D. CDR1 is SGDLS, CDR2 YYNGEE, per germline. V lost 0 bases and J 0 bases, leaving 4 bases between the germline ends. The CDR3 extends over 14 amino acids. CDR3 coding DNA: TGTGCCAGCAGCGTAGCTAGCTCTGGAAACACCATATATTTT. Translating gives CASSVASSGNTIYF.

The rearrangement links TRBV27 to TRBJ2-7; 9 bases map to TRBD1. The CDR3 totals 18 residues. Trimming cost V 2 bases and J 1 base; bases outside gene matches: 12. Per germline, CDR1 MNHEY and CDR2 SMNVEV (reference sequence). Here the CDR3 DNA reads TGTGCCAGCAGTTTAAGAAATTTCGGACAGGGGATTTCCTACGAGCAGTACTTC. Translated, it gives CASSLRNFGQGISYEQYF.

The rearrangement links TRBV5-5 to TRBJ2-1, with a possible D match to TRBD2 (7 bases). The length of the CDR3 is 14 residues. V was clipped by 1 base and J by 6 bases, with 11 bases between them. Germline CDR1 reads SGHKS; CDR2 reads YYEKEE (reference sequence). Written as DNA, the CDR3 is TGTGCCAGCAGCTTGTTTGGGGGGGCCAATGAGCAGTTCTTC. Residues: CASSLFGGANEQFF.

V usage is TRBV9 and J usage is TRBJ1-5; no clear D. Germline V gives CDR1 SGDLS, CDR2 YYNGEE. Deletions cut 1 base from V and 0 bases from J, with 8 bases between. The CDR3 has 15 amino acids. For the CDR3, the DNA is TGTGCCAGCAGCGTAATGGGCGATAGCAATCAGCCCCAGCATTTT. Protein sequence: CASSVMGDSNQPQHF.

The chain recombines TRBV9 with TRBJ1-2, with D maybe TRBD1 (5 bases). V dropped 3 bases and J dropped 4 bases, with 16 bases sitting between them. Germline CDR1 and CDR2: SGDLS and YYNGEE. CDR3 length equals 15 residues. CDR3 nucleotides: TGTGCCAGCAGCGCCGGGACTCAGCTTATCTATGGCTACACCTTC. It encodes CASSAGTQLIYGYTF. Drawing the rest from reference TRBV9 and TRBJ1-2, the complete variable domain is DSGVTQTPKHLITATGQRVTLRCSPRSGDLSVYWYQQSLDQGLQFLIQYYNGEERAKGNILERFSAQQFPDLHSELNLSSLELGDSALYFCASSAGTQLIYGYTFGSGTRLTVV.

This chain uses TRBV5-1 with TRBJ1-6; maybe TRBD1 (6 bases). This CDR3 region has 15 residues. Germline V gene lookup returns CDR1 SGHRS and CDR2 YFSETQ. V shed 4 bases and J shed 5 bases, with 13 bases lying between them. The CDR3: CASSDPGVNNSPLHF. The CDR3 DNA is TGCGCCAGCAGCGATCCAGGGGTTAATAATTCACCCCTCCACTTT. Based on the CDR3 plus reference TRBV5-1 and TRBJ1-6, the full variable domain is KAGVTQTPRYLIKTRGQQVTLSCSPISGHRSVSWYQQTPGQGLQFLFEYFSETQRNKGNFPGRFSGRQFSNSRSEMNVSTLELGDSALYLCASSDPGVNNSPLHFGNGTRLTVT.

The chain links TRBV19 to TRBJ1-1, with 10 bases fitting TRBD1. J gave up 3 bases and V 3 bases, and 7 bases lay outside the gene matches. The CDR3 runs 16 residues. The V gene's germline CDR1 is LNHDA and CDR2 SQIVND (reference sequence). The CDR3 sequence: CASSIKGQGVYTEAFF. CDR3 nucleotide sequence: TGTGCCAGTAGTATCAAAGGACAGGGGGTTTACACTGAAGCTTTCTTT.

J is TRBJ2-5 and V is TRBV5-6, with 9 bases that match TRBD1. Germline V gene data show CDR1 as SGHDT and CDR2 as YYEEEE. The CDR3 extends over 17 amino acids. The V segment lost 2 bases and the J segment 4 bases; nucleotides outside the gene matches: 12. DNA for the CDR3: TGTGCCAGCAGCTTTTGGAAAAACAGGGGGCGCGTAGAGACCCAGTACTTC. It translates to CASSFWKNRGRVETQYF.

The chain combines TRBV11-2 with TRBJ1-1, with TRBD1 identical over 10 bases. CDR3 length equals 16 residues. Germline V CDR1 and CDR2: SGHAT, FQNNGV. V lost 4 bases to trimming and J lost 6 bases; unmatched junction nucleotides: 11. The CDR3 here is CASSSDDRGLEAEAFF. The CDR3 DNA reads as TGTGCCAGCAGCTCCGACGACAGGGGGCTGGAGGCTGAAGCTTTCTTT.

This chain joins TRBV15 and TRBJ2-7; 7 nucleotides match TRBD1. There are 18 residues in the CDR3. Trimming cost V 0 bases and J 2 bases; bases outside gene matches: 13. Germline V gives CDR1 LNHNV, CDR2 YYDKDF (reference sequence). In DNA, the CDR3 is TGTGCCACCAGCAGAGACTCCCGGGACAGAGTTTATACCTACGAGCAGTACTTC. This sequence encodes CATSRDSRDRVYTYEQYF.

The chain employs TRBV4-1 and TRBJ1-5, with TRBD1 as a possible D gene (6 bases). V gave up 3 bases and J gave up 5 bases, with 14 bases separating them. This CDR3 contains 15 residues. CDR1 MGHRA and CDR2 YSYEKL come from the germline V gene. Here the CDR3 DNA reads TGCGCCAGCAGCCACCTCGGACAGACCGATCAGCCCCAGCATTTT. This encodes CASSHLGQTDQPQHF.

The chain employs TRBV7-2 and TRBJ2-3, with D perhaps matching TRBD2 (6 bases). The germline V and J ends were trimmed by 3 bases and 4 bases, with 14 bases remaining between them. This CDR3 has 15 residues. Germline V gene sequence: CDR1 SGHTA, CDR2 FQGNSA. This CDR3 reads CASSFSAGSPDTQYF. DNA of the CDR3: TGTGCCAGCAGCTTTTCTGCCGGGAGCCCAGATACGCAGTATTTT.

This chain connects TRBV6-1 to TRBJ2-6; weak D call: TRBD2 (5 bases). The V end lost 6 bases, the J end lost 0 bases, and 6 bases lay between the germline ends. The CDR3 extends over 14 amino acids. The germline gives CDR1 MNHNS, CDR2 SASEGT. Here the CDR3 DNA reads TGTGCCAGCAGACGGGACTCTGGGGCCAACGTCCTGACTTTC. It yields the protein CASRRDSGANVLTF.

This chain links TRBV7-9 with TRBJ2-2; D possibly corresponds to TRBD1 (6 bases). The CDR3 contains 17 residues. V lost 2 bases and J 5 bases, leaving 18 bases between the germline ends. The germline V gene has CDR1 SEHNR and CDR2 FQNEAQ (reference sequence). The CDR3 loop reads CASSLSPPGRGTGELFF. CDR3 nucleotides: TGTGCCAGCAGCTTATCCCCACCGGGAAGGGGGACCGGGGAGCTGTTTTTT.